This T cell receptor beta chain came from a study of blood T cell repertoires in COVID-19. The CDR3 has 15 amino acids. Germline CDR1 is MDHEN and CDR2 is SYDVKM. Trimming shortened V by 4 bases and J by 2 bases, and 14 bases separated the two germline ends. Here immunoSEQ multiplex PCR was the method, and the copy in TCRdb shows in-frame clones only, minus some. Here the sample spans just over 250,000 clones, approximately 89% being singletons. The sequenced material came from peripheral blood. The rearrangement uses TRBV28 and TRBJ1-1; a weak D match, TRBD1 (6 bases). The receptor was isolated from a woman in her 50s with acute or convalescent COVID-19. Written as DNA, the CDR3 is TGTGCCAGCAGTTCGCCGGGGACAACAAACACTGAAGCTTTCTTT. Its translation is CASSSPGTTNTEAFF.